This TCR beta chain was identified in a study of Ad26.COV2.S vaccination and SARS-CoV-2 variants. Profiled with immunoSEQ multiplex PCR; TCRdb holds only in-frame clones, not every one. The sample carries 300,000 to 450,000 clones, about 92% recorded once. About this clone: Its antigen is unidentified.

Per the germline V gene, CDR1 is SGDLS and CDR2 is YYNGEE. CDR3 length equals 16 residues. Trimming stripped 0 bases from V and 2 bases from J, with 13 bases between. The study, taken as a whole, reports: Compared with placebo recipients, vaccine recipients had higher spike-specific TCR breadth. With respect to non-spike TCR breadth, vaccine and placebo recipients were similar.

The sample was peripheral blood, taken after recovery from COVID-19. The TCR was taken from a human donor who had recovered from COVID-19. The rearrangement uses TRBV9 and TRBJ2-3, with D perhaps TRBD2 (7 bases). CDR3 bases: TGTGCCAGCAGCGTAGGACGGGGGGCTCTCACAGATACGCAGTATTTT. It codes for CASSVGRGALTDTQYF.